The present T cell receptor (beta chain) was sequenced within a study of glioma-infiltrating T cells. Germline CDR1 is KGHSH and CDR2 is LQKENI. CDR3 size: 14 residues. V lost 2 bases, J lost 7 bases, and 5 bases stayed unmatched. The iRepertoire nested amplicon-rescue multiplex PCR amplified TCR alpha and beta CDR3s from RNA. TCRdb reprocessed the multiplex PCR reads via MiXCR and lists one record per CDR3 protein. The sample yields fewer than 500,000 distinct CDR3 sequences, approximately 42% seen once. This clonotype was counted between two and nine times. The receptor was isolated from a human donor with low-grade glioma or glioblastoma, undergoing nonglioma brain surgery, or in good health (not recorded which). The V gene is TRBV18, the J gene TRBJ2-1; 7 bases line up with TRBD1. What was sequenced was glioma tissue, nonneoplastic brain tissue, or PBMCs (not recorded which). CDR3 nucleotides: TGTGCCAGCTCACCAACGACAGGGTTGAATGAGCAGTTCTTC. Encoded protein: CASSPTTGLNEQFF.